The 17 T cell receptor beta chains presented below share a single source sample, sequenced in a study of blood T cell repertoires in COVID-19. Sequencing used immunoSEQ multiplex PCR; TCRdb keeps in-frame clones, though not all of them. The sample has about 180,000 clones, less than 90% seen once; the top ten hold roughly 1.2%. Sequenced material: PBMCs or T cells enriched from blood (not recorded which). The receptors here all came from a human donor with acute COVID-19. The donor label of this sample is uncertain.

This sequence joins TRBV4-3 and TRBJ2-1; D remains ambiguous. Germline CDR1 LGHNA, CDR2 YSLEER. V lost 4 bases to trimming and J lost 9 bases, with 13 bases between them. This CDR3 is 13 amino acids long. The CDR3 region is CASSLNIGPEQFF. The CDR3 DNA follows: TGCGCCAGCAGCCTGAACATTGGGCCTGAGCAGTTCTTC.

The rearrangement links TRBV6-1 to TRBJ2-3; a possible D gene is TRBD1 (6 bases). With 6 bases removed from V and 9 bases from J, the gap between germline ends came to 16 bases. This CDR3 has 13 residues. The germline V gene has CDR1 MNHNS and CDR2 SASEGT. CDR3 residues: CASRHRQVVTQYF. In nucleotides, the CDR3 is TGTGCCAGCAGACACCGACAGGTCGTGACGCAGTATTTT.

The chain recombines TRBV15 with TRBJ2-5, with 8 bases identical to TRBD2. CDR1 LNHNV and CDR2 YYDKDF come from the germline V gene (reference sequence). V lost 0 bases and J lost 7; bases outside the gene matches: 7. There are 15 residues in the CDR3. CDR3 amino acids: CATSRDEGGGMTQYF. The CDR3, as DNA: TGTGCCACCAGCAGAGATGAGGGCGGGGGGATGACCCAGTACTTC.

The V call is TRBV4-1, the J call TRBJ2-7; tentative D call: TRBD2 (7 bases). The germline V and J ends were trimmed by 1 base and 1 base, with 20 bases remaining between them. The CDR3 extends over 18 amino acids. Germline V gives CDR1 MGHRA, CDR2 YSYEKL. CDR3 DNA sequence: TGCGCCAGCAGCCAAGGGCCAAGAGGGGGGGGCCCGTCCTACGAGCAGTACTTC. Its translation: CASSQGPRGGGPSYEQYF.

The chain recombines TRBV14 with TRBJ2-2; TRBD1 might be the D (6 bases). V shed 3 bases and J shed 1 base, with 15 bases lying between them. Germline V gene lookup returns CDR1 SGHDN and CDR2 FVKESK. There are 17 residues in the CDR3. The CDR3 spells CASSHIEGVWNTGELFF. CDR3 bases: TGTGCCAGCAGCCATATAGAGGGGGTATGGAACACCGGGGAGCTGTTTTTT.

This clone was found once. V usage is TRBV10-2 and J usage is TRBJ1-5; the D is unclear. The CDR3 has 14 amino acids. In germline, CDR1 is WSHSY, CDR2 SAAADI. V shed 3 bases and J shed 6 bases, with 12 bases lying between them. CDR3 nucleotides: TGCGCCAGCAGTGAACTCAAGAGGGCTCAGCCCCAGCATTTT. This sequence encodes CASSELKRAQPQHF.

This sequence joins TRBV7-2 and TRBJ1-1; D call uncertain. The germline V gene encodes CDR1 SGHTA and CDR2 FQGNSA. This CDR3 comprises 13 residues. V lost 4 bases and J 0 bases, leaving 6 bases between the germline ends. CDR3 nucleotide sequence: TGTGCCAGCAGCTCCAGTGTGAACACTGAAGCTTTCTTT. This gives the protein CASSSSVNTEAFF.

The rearrangement links TRBV7-9 to TRBJ1-2; TRBD1 matches at 8 bases. Trimming at V came to 3 bases and at J to 3 bases, leaving 9 bases not matched to a gene. Germline CDR1 SEHNR, CDR2 FQNEAQ (reference sequence). This CDR3 is 16 amino acids long. This CDR3 reads CASSFHWTGNDYGYTF. In DNA, the CDR3 is TGTGCCAGCAGCTTCCACTGGACAGGGAACGACTATGGCTACACCTTC.

V gene TRBV7-2 combines with J gene TRBJ2-1; D not resolved. This CDR3 comprises 16 residues. The V gene lost 1 base and the J gene lost 0 bases, with 10 bases spanning the gap. Looked up from germline, CDR1 is SGHTA and CDR2 is FQGNSA. DNA of the CDR3: TGTGCCAGCAGCTTAGGAACTTTCGGCTCCTACAATGAGCAGTTCTTC. It is translated as CASSLGTFGSYNEQFF.

The chain employs TRBV7-2 and TRBJ1-2, with 9 nucleotides matching TRBD1. Looked up from germline, CDR1 is SGHTA and CDR2 is FQGNSA. The trim removed 8 bases at V and 7 bases at J, leaving 14 bases unmatched. The CDR3 length is 15 residues. CDR3: CASSPDRGDFSGYTF. As DNA, the CDR3 is TGTGCCAGCTCTCCGGACAGGGGTGATTTCTCTGGCTACACCTTC.

CDR3 in DNA: TGTGCCAGCAGCCCCGACAGGGGGTCGGGAAACATTCAGTACTTC. Its translation: CASSPDRGSGNIQYF. The V call is TRBV6-2 or TRBV6-3, the J call TRBJ2-4; 9 bases are shared with TRBD1. V shed 6 bases, J shed 6 bases, and the junction held 9 bases outside the gene matches. Germline V gives CDR1 MNHEY, CDR2 SVGEGT. The CDR3 loop spans 15 amino acids.

The chain employs TRBV18 and TRBJ1-2, with TRBD1 matching 7 bases. There are 14 residues in the CDR3. The germline CDR1 and CDR2 sequences are KGHSH and LQKENI. After removal of 4 bases from V and 3 bases from J, the junction contained 5 bases not matched to a gene. CDR3 in amino acids: CASSLTGVDYGYTF. DNA for the CDR3: TGTGCCAGCTCACTTACAGGGGTAGACTATGGCTACACCTTC.

This chain links TRBV24-1 with TRBJ1-5; weak D call: TRBD1 (6 bases). The germline V and J ends were trimmed by 7 bases and 4 bases, with 10 bases remaining between them. This CDR3 spans 13 amino acids. CDR1 is KGHDR and CDR2 is SFDVKD in the germline V gene. The CDR3 DNA follows: TGTGCCACCAGCGCAGGGGCAAATCAGCCCCAGCATTTT. Protein sequence: CATSAGANQPQHF.

The V call is TRBV7-9, the J call TRBJ2-7; unclear D gene. Deletions cut 0 bases from V and 2 bases from J, with 8 bases between. Germline V lookup: CDR1 SEHNR, CDR2 FQNEAQ (reference sequence). The CDR3 has 14 amino acids. The CDR3 region is CASSLAPEPYEQYF. DNA of the CDR3: TGTGCCAGCAGCTTAGCACCTGAGCCCTACGAGCAGTACTTC. The entire variable domain, with the rest obtained from reference TRBV7-9 and TRBJ2-7, is as follows: DTGVSQNPRHKITKRGQNVTFRCDPISEHNRLYWYRQTLGQGPEFLTYFQNEAQLEKSRLLSDRFSAERPKGSFSTLEIQRTEQGDSAMYLCASSLAPEPYEQYFGPGTRLTVT.

The CDR3 DNA follows: TGTGCCAGCAGTCCGGGATCTCAAGAGACCCAGTACTTC. Translated: CASSPGSQETQYF. J is TRBJ2-5 and V is TRBV12-3 or TRBV12-4; a weak D match, TRBD2 (5 bases). The V end was cut by 5 bases, the J end by 2 bases, with 9 bases between. This CDR3 is built from 13 residues.

The rearrangement uses TRBV4-3 and TRBJ2-5; 13 nucleotides line up with TRBD2. This CDR3 is 17 amino acids long. The germline CDR1 and CDR2 sequences are LGHNA and YSLEER. Germline trimming cut 2 bases from V and 2 bases from J; bases unmatched to any gene: 5. DNA of the CDR3: TGCGCCAGCAGCCAAATCGGACTAGCGGGAGCGCAAGAGACCCAGTACTTC. It is translated as CASSQIGLAGAQETQYF.

The chain joins TRBV6-6 to TRBJ2-7; TRBD1 aligns across 10 bases. The V and J ends lost 6 bases and 3 bases, in that order; junction bases with no gene match: 11. This CDR3 spans 16 amino acids. Per the germline V gene, CDR1 is MNHNY and CDR2 is SVGAGI (reference sequence). DNA for the CDR3: TGTGCCAGCAGCCGGGACAGGGGACCGGATTACTACGAGCAGTACTTC. It yields the protein CASSRDRGPDYYEQYF.